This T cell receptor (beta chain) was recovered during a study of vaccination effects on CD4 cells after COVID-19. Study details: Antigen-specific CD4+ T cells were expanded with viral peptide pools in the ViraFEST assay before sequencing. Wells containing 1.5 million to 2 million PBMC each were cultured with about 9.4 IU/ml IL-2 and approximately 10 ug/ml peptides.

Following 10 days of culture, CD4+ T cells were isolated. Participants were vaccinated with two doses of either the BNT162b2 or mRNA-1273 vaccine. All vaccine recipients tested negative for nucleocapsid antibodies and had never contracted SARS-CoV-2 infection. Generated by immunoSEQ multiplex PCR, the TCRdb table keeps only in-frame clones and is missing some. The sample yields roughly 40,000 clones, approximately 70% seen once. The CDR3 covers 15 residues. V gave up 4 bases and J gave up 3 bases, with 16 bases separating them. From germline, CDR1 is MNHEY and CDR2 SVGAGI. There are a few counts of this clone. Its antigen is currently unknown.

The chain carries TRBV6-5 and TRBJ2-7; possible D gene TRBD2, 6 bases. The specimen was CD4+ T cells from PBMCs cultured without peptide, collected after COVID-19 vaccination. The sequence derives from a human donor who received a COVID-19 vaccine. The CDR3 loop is CASSSSWRGDYEQYF. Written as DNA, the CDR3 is TGTGCCAGCAGTTCATCCTGGAGGGGTGACTACGAGCAGTACTTC.